This record looks at one T cell receptor (beta chain) sequence and its context. Its antigen is unidentified. TCRdb keeps only in-frame clones here, not all; method: immunoSEQ multiplex PCR. The table lists over 2 million clones, 85% to 95% of them singletons. These data originate in a study of shared clonotypes between healthy human individuals. General study points: Some clonotypes were shared by all four sorted-subset donors, while others were not shared. The non-shared ones had lower generation probabilities than the shared ones.

This CDR3 region has 21 residues. The sample taken for sequencing was naive CD4+ T cells from PBMCs. Regarding subset: CD45RA+ positively selected. The origin of this receptor is a man between 18 and 29 years old in good health. Some clones in this sample may be carry-over from other donors' samples. The gene calls are TRBV1 and TRBJ2-1; TRBD2 reflects the table's D call only, with no check against the DNA. TRBV1 is termed a pseudogene. CDR3 amino acids: CTSSQDSRPSGRAEVKHEQFF. CDR3 in DNA: TGCACCAGCAGCCAAGATAGTCGGCCTAGCGGGAGGGCCGAGGTGAAACATGAGCAGTTCTTC.